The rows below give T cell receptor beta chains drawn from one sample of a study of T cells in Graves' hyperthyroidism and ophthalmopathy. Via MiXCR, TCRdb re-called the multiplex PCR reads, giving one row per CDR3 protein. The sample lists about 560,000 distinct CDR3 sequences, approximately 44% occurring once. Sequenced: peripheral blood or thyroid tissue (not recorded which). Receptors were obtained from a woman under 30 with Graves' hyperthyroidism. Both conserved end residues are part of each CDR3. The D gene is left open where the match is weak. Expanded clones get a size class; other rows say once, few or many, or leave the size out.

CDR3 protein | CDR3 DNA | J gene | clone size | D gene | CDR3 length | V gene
CASSQDLGARSNQPQHF | TGCGCCAGCAGCCAAGACCTAGGGGCTCGTAGCAATCAGCCCCAGCATTTT | TRBJ1-5 | few | - | 17 | TRBV7-2
CASSSWAEGGGYGYTF | TGTGCCAGCAGTTCCTGGGCGGAGGGGGGTGGCTATGGCTACACCTTC | TRBJ1-2 | - | - | 16 | TRBV2
CASSEPETTGIGELFF | TGTGCCAGCAGCGAACCTGAGACAACCGGAATCGGGGAGCTGTTTTTT | TRBJ2-2 | - | - | 16 | TRBV2
CAIPGQQSGSPLHF | TGTGCCATCCCGGGACAGCAAAGCGGTTCACCCCTCCACTTT | TRBJ1-6 | many | TRBD1 | 14 | TRBV10-3
CASSLVGVNETQYF | TGTGCCAGCAGCTTGGTGGGAGTGAACGAGACCCAGTACTTC | TRBJ2-5 | many | - | 14 | TRBV7-9
CATSRLAAEQYF | TGTGCCACCAGCAGACTAGCTGCCGAGCAGTACTTC | TRBJ2-7 | once | TRBD2 | 12 | TRBV7-9
CASRGTGAEETQYF | TGTGCCAGCAGGGGGACAGGGGCGGAAGAGACCCAGTACTTC | TRBJ2-5 | - | TRBD1 | 14 | TRBV2
CASRDRGANTGELFF | TGTGCCAGCAGGGACAGGGGAGCGAACACCGGGGAGCTGTTTTTT | TRBJ2-2 | - | TRBD1 | 15 | TRBV2
CSVAYRLAGVHEQYF | TGCAGCGTTGCCTACCGGCTAGCGGGAGTTCACGAGCAGTACTTC | TRBJ2-7 | - | TRBD2 | 15 | TRBV29-1
CASSRGSFNKKAFF | TGTGCCAGCAGCCGAGGGAGCTTCAACAAAAAAGCTTTCTTT | TRBJ1-1 | - | - | 14 | TRBV7-8
CSVWGGRETQYF | TGCAGCGTATGGGGGGGCAGGGAGACCCAGTACTTC | TRBJ2-5 | many | - | 12 | TRBV29-1
CASRPGTAASGTEAFF | TGTGCCAGCAGGCCCGGGACCGCGGCGTCTGGCACTGAAGCTTTCTTT | TRBJ1-1 | few | - | 16 | TRBV7-6
CASSLGGTQETQYF | TGTGCCAGCAGCCTTGGTGGGACCCAAGAGACCCAGTACTTC | TRBJ2-5 | few | - | 14 | TRBV5-8
CASSYWTSGIEETQYF | TGCGCCAGCAGCTACTGGACTAGCGGGATTGAAGAGACCCAGTACTTC | TRBJ2-5 | - | TRBD2 | 16 | TRBV5-1
CATSGAEDYGYTF | TGTGCCACCTCGGGGGCGGAGGACTATGGCTACACCTTC | TRBJ1-2 | many | - | 13 | TRBV24-1
CAISGGTGPNYGYTF | TGTGCCATCAGTGGAGGGACAGGGCCTAACTATGGCTACACCTTC | TRBJ1-2 | many | TRBD1 | 15 | TRBV10-3
CASKLQGGNTEKLFF | TGTGCCAGCAAACTACAGGGCGGGAACACTGAAAAACTGTTTTTT | TRBJ1-4 | - | - | 15 | TRBV2
CASSQISYEQYF | TGTGCCAGCAGCCAAATTTCCTACGAGCAGTACTTC | TRBJ2-7 | - | - | 12 | TRBV3-1
CSVVTPGRQNYGYTF | TGCAGCGTTGTCACTCCGGGACGGCAAAACTATGGCTACACCTTC | TRBJ1-2 | many | - | 15 | TRBV29-1
CASRDRGTGNTIYF | TGTGCCAGCAGGGACAGAGGGACTGGAAACACCATATATTTT | TRBJ1-3 | many | - | 14 | TRBV2
CASSLGRGTISSSPLHF | TGTGCCAGCAGCTTGGGCAGGGGGACGATATCAAGTTCACCCCTCCACTTT | TRBJ1-6 | - | TRBD1 | 17 | TRBV7-2
CASSQDPRPRETQYF | TGTGCCAGCAGCCAAGACCCCCGGCCCCGGGAGACCCAGTACTTC | TRBJ2-5 | few | - | 15 | TRBV9
CSARDRRGSEKLFF | TGCAGTGCTAGAGATCGCAGGGGGAGTGAAAAACTGTTTTTT | TRBJ1-4 | few | TRBD1 | 14 | TRBV20-1
CASMDPRSASPLHF | TGTGCCAGCATGGACCCCAGGAGTGCTTCACCCCTCCACTTT | TRBJ1-6 | - | - | 14 | TRBV2
CSARAWEVETQYF | TGCAGTGCTAGAGCTTGGGAGGTGGAGACCCAGTACTTC | TRBJ2-5 | - | - | 13 | TRBV20-1
CASNPARPGWRANFLTF | TGTGCCAGCAACCCCGCAAGGCCGGGTTGGAGGGCCAACTTCCTGACTTTC | TRBJ2-6 | - | - | 17 | TRBV7-6
CSAGTGAETQYF | TGCAGTGCGGGGACAGGGGCAGAGACCCAGTACTTC | TRBJ2-5 | - | TRBD1 | 12 | TRBV20-1
CSAIRPAVAQETQYF | TGCAGTGCCATCAGACCCGCGGTGGCCCAAGAGACCCAGTACTTC | TRBJ2-5 | few | - | 15 | TRBV20-1
CATPPRTGGAYGYTF | TGTGCCACCCCTCCTAGGACAGGGGGCGCCTATGGCTACACCTTC | TRBJ1-2 | few | TRBD1 | 15 | TRBV24-1
CASSAPVGDTTFYEQYF | TGTGCCAGCAGCGCCCCGGTGGGGGATACCACCTTCTACGAGCAGTACTTC | TRBJ2-7 | - | - | 17 | TRBV7-2
CASSDERPGDNQPQHF | TGTGCCAGCAGTGACGAGAGGCCCGGTGACAATCAGCCCCAGCATTTT | TRBJ1-5 | many | - | 16 | TRBV2
CASAPREGYQPQHF | TGTGCCAGCGCCCCCAGGGAGGGCTATCAGCCCCAGCATTTT | TRBJ1-5 | - | - | 14 | TRBV10-3
CASSTGLLGYEQYF | TGTGCCAGCAGCACGGGACTACTTGGGTACGAGCAGTACTTC | TRBJ2-7 | many | TRBD2 | 14 | TRBV2
CASSQGDWAGGNSYEQYF | TGCGCCAGCAGCCAAGGAGATTGGGCGGGAGGGAACTCCTACGAGCAGTACTTC | TRBJ2-7 | few | TRBD2 | 18 | TRBV7-3
CASSKETGGYGYTF | TGTGCCAGCAGCAAAGAGACAGGGGGATATGGCTACACCTTC | TRBJ1-2 | many | TRBD1 | 14 | TRBV7-9
CASSQSVSTNTGELFF | TGTGCCAGCAGCCAATCGGTCAGTACGAACACCGGGGAGCTGTTTTTT | TRBJ2-2 | - | - | 16 | TRBV2
CAISESGVSNQPQHF | TGTGCCATCAGTGAGAGCGGGGTTAGCAATCAGCCCCAGCATTTT | TRBJ1-5 | - | - | 15 | TRBV10-3
CAISGRARETQYF | TGTGCCATCAGCGGGAGGGCCAGAGAGACCCAGTACTTC | TRBJ2-5 | - | TRBD2 | 13 | TRBV10-3
CASSMLADRTDTQYF | TGTGCCAGTAGTATGCTAGCGGATAGAACAGATACGCAGTATTTT | TRBJ2-3 | - | TRBD2 | 15 | TRBV19
CSVALTSEAFF | TGCAGCGTAGCTCTCACATCGGAAGCTTTCTTT | TRBJ1-1 | many | - | 11 | TRBV29-1
CASSLVGERNTEAFF | TGTGCCAGCAGCTTAGTAGGGGAGAGGAACACTGAAGCTTTCTTT | TRBJ1-1 | few | - | 15 | TRBV7-2
CASSQTPGQYEKLFF | TGTGCCAGCAGCCAAACGCCGGGACAGTATGAAAAACTGTTTTTT | TRBJ1-4 | - | TRBD1 | 15 | TRBV2
CASSLYGYTF | TGTGCCAGCAGCCTATATGGCTACACCTTC | TRBJ1-2 | many | - | 10 | TRBV7-9
CASHVGRSGANVLTF | TGTGCCAGCCACGTCGGGAGGTCTGGGGCCAACGTCCTGACTTTC | TRBJ2-6 | - | TRBD2 | 15 | TRBV25-1
CASSQVIGTGSYGYTF | TGCGCCAGCAGCCAAGTCATCGGGACAGGGAGCTATGGCTACACCTTC | TRBJ1-2 | - | TRBD1 | 16 | TRBV5-1
CASSGGGDEKLFF | TGTGCCAGCAGTGGGGGAGGAGATGAAAAACTGTTTTTT | TRBJ1-4 | many | - | 13 | TRBV2
CATQGAGQPQHF | TGTGCCACCCAGGGGGCCGGTCAGCCCCAGCATTTT | TRBJ1-5 | - | TRBD1 | 12 | TRBV19
CASSPAPVGSYEQYF | TGCGCCAGCAGCCCCGCCCCGGTGGGGAGCTACGAGCAGTACTTC | TRBJ2-7 | few | - | 15 | TRBV7-6
CASTRVLGEKLFF | TGTGCCAGCACAAGGGTCTTAGGTGAAAAACTGTTTTTT | TRBJ1-4 | - | - | 13 | TRBV10-3
CAISELAGEGETQYF | TGTGCCATCAGTGAACTAGCGGGAGAAGGGGAGACCCAGTACTTC | TRBJ2-5 | once | TRBD2 | 15 | TRBV10-3
CATTDRGLNTEAFF | TGTGCCACCACCGACAGGGGGCTGAACACTGAAGCTTTCTTT | TRBJ1-1 | - | TRBD1 | 14 | TRBV12-3/TRBV12-4
CAISESGGGGALYYEQYF | TGTGCCATCAGCGAGTCGGGGGGAGGAGGGGCTCTCTACTACGAGCAGTACTTC | TRBJ2-7 | - | TRBD2 | 18 | TRBV10-3
CASSLAQGAGNTIYF | TGTGCCAGCAGCTTGGCCCAGGGGGCTGGAAACACCATATATTTT | TRBJ1-3 | few | TRBD1 | 15 | TRBV5-4
CSASDRVDSNQPQHF | TGCAGTGCTAGTGACAGGGTCGATAGCAATCAGCCCCAGCATTTT | TRBJ1-5 | few | TRBD1 | 15 | TRBV20-1
CATSRRDRDGNTIYF | TGTGCCACCAGCAGAAGGGACAGGGATGGAAACACCATATATTTT | TRBJ1-3 | - | TRBD1 | 15 | TRBV15
CASTRDSGANVLTF | TGTGCCAGCACAAGGGACTCTGGGGCCAACGTCCTGACTTTC | TRBJ2-6 | many | - | 14 | TRBV14
CASSEAWGYTF | TGTGCCAGCAGTGAAGCATGGGGCTACACCTTC | TRBJ1-2 | few | - | 11 | TRBV2
CASSAPRGGQSYGYTF | TGTGCCAGCAGTGCTCCTAGGGGGGGGCAGAGCTATGGCTACACCTTC | TRBJ1-2 | - | - | 16 | TRBV25-1